This T cell receptor beta chain was identified in a study of patients and donors after allogeneic stem cell transplantation. TCRdb reanalysed the RT-PCR reads using MiXCR and keeps one entry per CDR3 protein. The profile shows 9,000 to 15,000 distinct CDR3 sequences, roughly 24% of them singletons. Concerning this clonotype itself: A read error may produce the germline difference seen at one junction end.

The material sequenced was blood, either unsorted or a sorted T cell fraction (not recorded which). This receptor was identified in a human donor who was either an allogeneic HSCT recipient or a stem cell or donor lymphocyte infusion donor (not recorded which). It is not recorded whose cells these are; they may come from a transplant donor.

CDR3 nucleotide sequence: TGCGCCACCAGCCCCCGTTATGGCACAGATACGCAGTATTTT. The encoded protein is CATSPRYGTDTQYF. The chain employs TRBV4-3 and TRBJ2-3, with D hard to call. The CDR3 has 14 amino acids. Germline values: CDR1 LGHNA, CDR2 YSLEER.